A single sample gave rise to the 10 T cell receptor beta chains below, sequenced in a study of blood T cell repertoires in COVID-19. TCRdb keeps only in-frame clones here, not all; method: immunoSEQ multiplex PCR. Here the sample spans around 200,000 clones, almost 90% being singletons. The sample was peripheral blood. The receptors shown here come from a man aged 18 to 30 with active or convalescent COVID-19.

This clone turned up a few times. V gene TRBV18 combines with J gene TRBJ1-2; TRBD1 might be the D (6 bases). The ends were cut back, 3 bases at V and 0 bases at J, with 17 bases in the middle. Looked up from germline, CDR1 is KGHSH and CDR2 is LQKENI. This CDR3 has 17 residues. The CDR3 sequence is CASSPIRGRGANYGYTF. The CDR3 nucleotides are TGTGCCAGCTCACCGATAAGGGGGAGGGGAGCTAACTATGGCTACACCTTC.

This chain joins TRBV29-1 and TRBJ1-1, with D possibly TRBD1 on 5 matching bases. There are 11 residues in the CDR3. In germline, CDR1 is SQVTM, CDR2 ANQGSEA. In nucleotides, the CDR3 is TGCAGAGGGGTCCTTGGAACTGAAGCTTTCTTT. Translated, it gives CRGVLGTEAFF.

This chain connects TRBV19 to TRBJ2-1; TRBD2 agrees at 12 bases. The V segment lost 7 bases and the J segment 8 bases; nucleotides outside the gene matches: 9. Germline CDR1 reads LNHDA; CDR2 reads SQIVND (reference sequence). This CDR3 contains 15 residues. CDR3: CASTAETSGSDEQFF. The CDR3 DNA is TGTGCCAGTACGGCAGAGACTAGCGGGAGTGATGAGCAGTTCTTC.

This chain joins TRBV5-4 and TRBJ1-2; 8 positions agree with TRBD1. Germline V gene data show CDR1 as SGHNT and CDR2 as YYREEE (reference sequence). Germline trimming cut 4 bases from V and 5 bases from J; bases unmatched to any gene: 7. The CDR3 length is 14 residues. CDR3 nucleotides: TGTGCCAGCAGCATCGGACAGGGTACTTATGGCTACACCTTC. It specifies CASSIGQGTYGYTF.

J is TRBJ1-1 and V is TRBV19; possibly TRBD1 for D (6 bases). Deletions cut 4 bases from V and 3 bases from J, with 15 bases between. Germline V lookup: CDR1 LNHDA, CDR2 SQIVND (reference sequence). The length of the CDR3 is 15 residues. The CDR3 here is CASSTGQFGDTEAFF. The CDR3 DNA sequence: TGTGCCAGTAGTACCGGACAGTTTGGGGACACTGAAGCTTTCTTT.

The CDR3 is CASSLPGKYF. In DNA, the CDR3 is TGTGCCAGCAGCTTACCAGGGAAGTATTTT. The chain has TRBV7-7 and TRBJ1-3, with D tentatively TRBD1 (5 bases). V lost 2 bases to trimming and J lost 16 bases, with 9 bases between them. From germline, CDR1 is SSHAT and CDR2 FNYEAQ (reference sequence). CDR3 size: 10 residues.

In DNA, the CDR3 is TGCAGCGTTGAAGAAAGTGGCAGGGGGTACGAGCAGTACTTC. It is translated as CSVEESGRGYEQYF. This chain connects TRBV29-1 to TRBJ2-7; 7 positions match TRBD1. V lost 0 bases to trimming and J lost 4 bases; unmatched junction nucleotides: 6. This CDR3 region has 14 residues. Germline V gene data show CDR1 as SQVTM and CDR2 as ANQGSEA.

The chain recombines TRBV29-1 with TRBJ1-2, with D tentatively TRBD1 (5 bases). The CDR3 totals 14 residues. V was cut by 7 bases and J by 2 bases, with 17 bases left in between. Germline CDR1 reads SQVTM; CDR2 reads ANQGSEA. The CDR3 bases are TGCAGCGCGAGCAAAAACGCAGGGAACTATGGCTACACCTTC. It encodes CSASKNAGNYGYTF. The whole variable domain, remainder taken from reference TRBV29-1 and TRBJ1-2, is SAVISQKPSRDICQRGTSLTIQCQVDSQVTMMFWYRQQPGQSLTLIATANQGSEATYESGFVIDKFPISRPNLTFSTLTVSNMSPEDSSIYLCSASKNAGNYGYTFGSGTRLTVV.

The rearrangement uses TRBV2 and TRBJ2-1; 7 positions match TRBD1. CDR1 is SNHLY, CDR2 FYNNEI, per germline. The CDR3 runs 19 residues. With V trimmed by 5 bases and J by 2 bases, 18 bases remained unmatched. CDR3 in amino acids: CASSKGGQQGLGPYNEQFF. The CDR3 DNA sequence: TGTGCCAGCAGTAAAGGGGGCCAGCAGGGCCTTGGTCCCTACAATGAGCAGTTCTTC.

V and J are TRBV5-1 and TRBJ1-1; TRBD1 matches at 9 bases. Germline lookup yields CDR1 SGHRS and CDR2 YFSETQ. Trimming removed 3 bases from V and 5 bases from J; junction bases left unmatched: 8. The length of the CDR3 is 15 residues. CDR3 protein: CASSSTGQGQTEAFF. CDR3 DNA sequence: TGCGCCAGCAGCTCCACAGGACAGGGGCAGACTGAAGCTTTCTTT.